Presented here are 3 T cell receptor beta chains from one specimen sequenced in a study of chemoradiotherapy in HPV16-positive cancers. The repertoire was sequenced with immunoSEQ multiplex PCR; TCRdb's copy has only in-frame clones and lacks some. The sample comprises 4,000 or so clones, roughly 90% of which are singletons, and roughly 3% rests with the top ten. Sampling was performed from a patient who underwent chemoradiotherapy. Receptors were obtained from a human donor with HPV-associated anogenital cancer.

The rearrangement links TRBV11-3 to TRBJ2-2, with TRBD2 matching 8 bases. This CDR3 is 16 amino acids long. V shed 1 base, J shed 2 bases, and the junction held 3 bases outside the gene matches. Germline V gives CDR1 SGHNT, CDR2 YENEEA. CDR3 nucleotide sequence: TGTGCCAGCAGCTTAGTGACTAGCGCAAACACCGGGGAGCTGTTTTTT. This sequence encodes CASSLVTSANTGELFF.

V is TRBV7-9 and J is TRBJ1-5, with TRBD1 matching over 10 bases. This CDR3 has 18 amino acids. The junction had 11 bases not matched to a gene; V was cut back by 4 bases and J by 2 bases. Germline-derived CDR1 and CDR2 are SEHNR and FQNEAQ (reference sequence). This CDR3 is CASSSPGTGAGGNQPQHF. DNA of the CDR3: TGTGCCAGCAGCTCCCCCGGGACAGGGGCGGGGGGCAATCAGCCCCAGCATTTT. The whole variable domain, remainder taken from reference TRBV7-9 and TRBJ1-5, is DTGVSQNPRHKITKRGQNVTFRCDPISEHNRLYWYRQTLGQGPEFLTYFQNEAQLEKSRLLSDRFSAERPKGSFSTLEIQRTEQGDSAMYLCASSSPGTGAGGNQPQHFGDGTRLSIL.

The genes are TRBV5-6 and TRBJ1-4; D is perhaps TRBD1 (6 bases). V lost 3 bases and J 4 bases, leaving 13 bases between the germline ends. Germline-derived CDR1 and CDR2 are SGHDT and YYEEEE. The CDR3 loop spans 15 amino acids. CDR3 in amino acids: CASSSPDRFNEKLFF. For the CDR3, the DNA is TGTGCCAGCAGCTCCCCGGACAGATTTAATGAAAAACTGTTTTTT.